Below, 22 T cell receptor beta chains from the same sample are listed, as sequenced in a study of cytomegalovirus exposure and HLA in healthy donors. A multiplex PCR was run with 60 Vbeta primers and 13 Jbeta primers. Sequencing used immunoSEQ multiplex PCR; TCRdb keeps in-frame clones, though not all of them. The profile shows 150,000 to 200,000 clones, around four fifths of them singletons. Sequenced sample: PBMCs. Receptors originate from a female donor in good health and CMV-seronegative.

V usage is TRBV2 and J usage is TRBJ1-1; D is uncertain. CDR1 and CDR2 from the germline V gene are SNHLY and FYNNEI. V was pared by 10 bases and J by 0 bases, with 6 bases between. This CDR3 region has 11 residues. The CDR3 DNA reads TGTGCCACCGGTGTGAACACTGAAGCTTTCTTT. Its protein is CATGVNTEAFF.

The V call is TRBV11-2, the J call TRBJ2-7; TRBD2 matches 9 bases. The CDR3 is 15 residues long. The V segment lost 5 bases and the J segment 0 bases; nucleotides outside the gene matches: 5. Germline CDR1 reads SGHAT; CDR2 reads FQNNGV. The CDR3 DNA sequence: TGTGCCAGCAGCGTCGGACTAGCGAGCTCCTACGAGCAGTACTTC. This gives the protein CASSVGLASSYEQYF.

This chain connects TRBV7-8 to TRBJ2-5; no definite D call. This CDR3 region has 12 residues. Trimming removed 5 bases at V and 3 bases at J, with 7 bases between. CDR1 is SGHVS, CDR2 FQNEAQ, per germline. CDR3 amino acids: CASSPLKETQYF. The CDR3 DNA reads as TGTGCCAGCAGCCCCCTAAAAGAGACCCAGTACTTC. The variable domain in full, completed from reference TRBV7-8 and TRBJ2-5, reads GAGVSQSPRYKVAKRGQDVALRCDPISGHVSLFWYQQALGQGPEFLTYFQNEAQLDKSGLPSDRFFAERPEGSVSTLKIQRTQQEDSAVYLCASSPLKETQYFGPGTRLLVL.

The J gene is TRBJ2-2, the V gene TRBV15, with D tentatively TRBD1 (5 bases). The CDR3 has 15 amino acids. V lost 1 base and J 3 bases, leaving 9 bases between the germline ends. CDR1 LNHNV and CDR2 YYDKDF come from the germline V gene (reference sequence). CDR3 coding DNA: TGTGCCACCAGCAGAGGTCAGGGTTACACCGGGGAGCTGTTTTTT. Translating gives CATSRGQGYTGELFF.

The rearrangement uses TRBV19 and TRBJ2-5, with 15 bases matching TRBD2. J was trimmed by 4 bases and V by 11 bases; bases with no gene match: 2. The CDR3 is 13 amino acids. Per the germline V gene, CDR1 is LNHDA and CDR2 is SQIVND (reference sequence). CDR3 sequence reads: CAAGLAGGETQYF. DNA for the CDR3: TGTGCCGCGGGACTAGCGGGGGGAGAGACCCAGTACTTC.

This chain connects TRBV20-1 to TRBJ2-1; tentative D call: TRBD2 (5 bases). From germline, CDR1 is DFQATT and CDR2 SNEGSKA (reference sequence). The CDR3 sequence is 11 residues long. V was shortened by 1 base and J by 13 bases, with 11 bases between the two germline ends. In nucleotides, the CDR3 is TGCAGTGCTAGAGGGGTCGGGGATCAGTTCTTC. Its translation is CSARGVGDQFF.

The chain couples TRBV28 to TRBJ2-3; 11 bases fit TRBD1. The CDR3 has 17 residues. With 8 bases clipped from V and 5 bases from J, the junction kept 15 bases outside the gene matches. The V gene's germline CDR1 is MDHEN and CDR2 SYDVKM. Here the CDR3 DNA reads TGTGCCAGCCCCGGGGCACCGGGACAGGGGGTTGAAGATACGCAGTATTTT. Translation: CASPGAPGQGVEDTQYF.

This clone has only a few counts. The chain recombines TRBV6-5 with TRBJ2-7; 8 bases are a match to TRBD1. V shed 4 bases and J 6 bases; nucleotides not matched to a gene: 5. The germline gives CDR1 MNHEY, CDR2 SVGAGI. The CDR3 runs to 13 residues. DNA of the CDR3: TGTGCCAGCAGTTCGGGGACAGGACGCGAGCAGTACTTC. Encoded protein: CASSSGTGREQYF.

This clone was seen only once. The V gene is TRBV30, the J gene TRBJ1-6; D remains ambiguous. Germline V gives CDR1 GTSNPN, CDR2 SVGIG (reference sequence). This CDR3 has 15 residues. V gave up 0 bases and J gave up 7 bases, with 13 bases separating them. This CDR3 reads CAWSVRGLRNSPLHF. CDR3 DNA: TGTGCCTGGAGTGTTAGAGGGCTGAGGAATTCACCCCTCCACTTT.

This clone was found a few times. The chain links TRBV9 to TRBJ2-5; D gene unclear. CDR1 is SGDLS, CDR2 YYNGEE, per germline. This CDR3 contains 14 residues. V lost 3 bases, J lost 1 base, and 10 bases lay in between. CDR3 residues: CASSATTSQETQYF. CDR3 in DNA: TGTGCCAGCAGCGCCACAACCTCCCAAGAGACCCAGTACTTC.

The rearrangement joins TRBV6-5 to TRBJ2-7, with 9 nucleotides matching TRBD1. Trimming took 7 bases from V and 5 from J; bases not matched to a gene: 12. This CDR3 is built from 15 residues. Germline-derived CDR1 and CDR2 are MNHEY and SVGAGI. The CDR3: CASTKHRDRDNEQYF. CDR3 DNA sequence: TGTGCCAGCACCAAGCATCGGGACAGGGATAACGAGCAGTACTTC.

V and J are TRBV2 and TRBJ2-2, with 12 nucleotides matching TRBD2. The length of the CDR3 is 16 residues. Germline loops: CDR1 SNHLY, CDR2 FYNNEI. V trimming: 5 bases; J trimming: 6 bases; junction bases outside the gene matches: 7. CDR3 in DNA: TGTGCCAGCAGTCTACGACTAGCGGGAGCCCCCGGGGAGCTGTTTTTT. It specifies CASSLRLAGAPGELFF.

The chain combines TRBV29-1 with TRBJ2-5; unclear D gene. V shed 2 bases and J shed 2 bases, with 6 bases lying between them. Germline V gene sequence: CDR1 SQVTM, CDR2 ANQGSEA. The CDR3 runs 12 residues. CDR3: CSVETRQETQYF. As DNA, the CDR3 is TGCAGCGTTGAAACCCGGCAAGAGACCCAGTACTTC.

The chain combines TRBV7-6 with TRBJ1-5; tentatively, D is TRBD1 (6 bases). V dropped 5 bases and J dropped 2 bases, with 16 bases sitting between them. This CDR3 has 16 residues. The germline V gene encodes CDR1 SGHVS and CDR2 FNYEAQ. The CDR3 is CASSPSTGTGNQPQHF. CDR3 nucleotide sequence: TGTGCCAGCAGCCCTAGTACAGGGACGGGCAATCAGCCCCAGCATTTT.

The chain employs TRBV7-6 and TRBJ2-5; 7 positions agree with TRBD1. The CDR3 length is 14 residues. The V gene's germline CDR1 is SGHVS and CDR2 FNYEAQ. The V gene end was trimmed by 5 bases and the J gene end by 3 bases; junction bases not matched to a gene: 6. The CDR3 sequence: CASSPTGLEETQYF. CDR3 nucleotides: TGTGCCAGCAGCCCGACAGGGCTCGAAGAGACCCAGTACTTC.

The rearrangement links TRBV5-6 to TRBJ1-6; tentative D call: TRBD1 (6 bases). The germline V gene encodes CDR1 SGHDT and CDR2 YYEEEE. CDR3 size: 14 residues. V was shortened by 0 bases and J by 10 bases, with 11 bases between the two germline ends. Here the CDR3 reads CASSLARGESPLHF. CDR3 coding DNA: TGTGCCAGCAGCTTGGCCAGGGGTGAATCACCCCTCCACTTT. The complete variable domain, with remaining parts taken from reference TRBV5-6 and TRBJ1-6, reads DAGVTQSPTHLIKTRGQQVTLRCSPKSGHDTVSWYQQALGQGPQFIFQYYEEEERQRGNFPDRFSGHQFPNYSSELNVNALLLGDSALYLCASSLARGESPLHFGNGTRLTVT.

The J gene is TRBJ1-3, the V gene TRBV9; D is possibly TRBD1 (6 bases). Trimming removed 8 bases from V and 0 bases from J, with 12 bases in between. The germline CDR1 and CDR2 sequences are SGDLS and YYNGEE. The length of the CDR3 is 14 residues. The CDR3 spells CASADRNSGNTIYF. The CDR3 region has the DNA TGTGCCAGTGCCGACAGGAACTCTGGAAACACCATATATTTT.

This chain links TRBV2 with TRBJ2-3, with 10 bases identical to TRBD2. Germline V gene lookup returns CDR1 SNHLY and CDR2 FYNNEI. Trimming took 6 bases from V and 3 from J; bases not matched to a gene: 9. This CDR3 contains 16 residues. CDR3 in DNA: TGTGCCAGCAGGGCTCTAGCGGGAGCTGGTACAGATACGCAGTATTTT. Translated: CASRALAGAGTDTQYF. Full variable domain (rest looked up from reference TRBV2 and TRBJ2-3): EPEVTQTPSHQVTQMGQEVILRCVPISNHLYFYWYRQILGQKVEFLVSFYNNEISEKSEIFDDQFSVERPDGSNFTLKIRSTKLEDSAMYFCASRALAGAGTDTQYFGPGTRLTVL.

The chain links TRBV9 to TRBJ1-1; D remains unclear. The CDR3 is 11 amino acids. Trimming cost V 3 bases and J 6 bases, with 6 bases left between them. From germline, CDR1 is SGDLS and CDR2 YYNGEE. The CDR3 sequence is CASSDNSEAFF. The CDR3, as DNA: TGTGCCAGCAGCGACAATTCTGAAGCTTTCTTT.

This sequence joins TRBV10-1 and TRBJ1-6; D may be TRBD1 (6 bases). The V gene's germline CDR1 is WNHNN and CDR2 SYGVQD (reference sequence). The CDR3 has 13 residues. Trimming shortened V by 5 bases and J by 9 bases, and 11 bases separated the two germline ends. CDR3 nucleotide sequence: TGCGCCAGCAGTACCCTCAGGGGTTCACCCCTCCACTTT. Amino acids: CASSTLRGSPLHF.

This chain links TRBV30 with TRBJ2-3; possibly TRBD2 for D (6 bases). Germline assignment: CDR1 GTSNPN and CDR2 SVGIG (reference sequence). V was cut by 5 bases and J by 2 bases, with 14 bases left in between. The CDR3 runs 14 residues. The CDR3 reads CAWGRGTLTDTQYF. The DNA for the CDR3 is TGTGCCTGGGGGCGCGGGACCCTCACAGATACGCAGTATTTT.

V gene TRBV4-3 combines with J gene TRBJ2-3; perhaps TRBD2 as D (5 bases). CDR3 size: 15 residues. Germline V gene data show CDR1 as LGHNA and CDR2 as YSLEER. V was cut by 1 base and J by 5 bases, with 13 bases left in between. The CDR3 sequence is CASSQGRTDIDTQYF. CDR3 coding DNA: TGCGCCAGCAGCCAAGGCCGGACTGATATAGATACGCAGTATTTT.